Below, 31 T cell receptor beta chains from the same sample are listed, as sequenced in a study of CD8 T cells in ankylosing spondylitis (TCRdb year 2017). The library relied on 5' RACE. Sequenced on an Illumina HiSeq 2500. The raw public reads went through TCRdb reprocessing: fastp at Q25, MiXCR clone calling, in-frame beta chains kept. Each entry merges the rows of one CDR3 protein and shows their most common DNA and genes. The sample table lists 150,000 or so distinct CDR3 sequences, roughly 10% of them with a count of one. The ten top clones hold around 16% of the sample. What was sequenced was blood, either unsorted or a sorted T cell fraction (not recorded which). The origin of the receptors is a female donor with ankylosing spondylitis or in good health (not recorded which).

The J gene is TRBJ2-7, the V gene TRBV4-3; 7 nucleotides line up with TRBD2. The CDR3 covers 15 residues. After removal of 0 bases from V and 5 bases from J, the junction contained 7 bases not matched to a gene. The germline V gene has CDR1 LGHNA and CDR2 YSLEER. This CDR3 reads CASSQEVREANEQYF. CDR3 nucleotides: TGCGCCAGCAGCCAAGAGGTCCGGGAGGCCAACGAGCAGTACTTC.

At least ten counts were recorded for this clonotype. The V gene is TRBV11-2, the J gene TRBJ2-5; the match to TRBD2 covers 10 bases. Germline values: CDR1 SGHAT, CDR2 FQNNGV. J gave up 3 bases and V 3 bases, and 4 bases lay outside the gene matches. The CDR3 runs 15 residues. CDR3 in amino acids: CASSLLAGVEETQYF. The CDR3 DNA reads TGTGCCAGCAGCTTGCTAGCGGGAGTGGAAGAGACCCAGTACTTC.

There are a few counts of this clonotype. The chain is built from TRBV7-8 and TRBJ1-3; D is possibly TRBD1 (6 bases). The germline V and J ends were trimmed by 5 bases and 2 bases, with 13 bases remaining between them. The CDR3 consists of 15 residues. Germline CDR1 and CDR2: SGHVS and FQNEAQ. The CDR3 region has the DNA TGTGCCAGCAGCATGTACAGGGCGACTGGAAACACCATATATTTT. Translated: CASSMYRATGNTIYF.

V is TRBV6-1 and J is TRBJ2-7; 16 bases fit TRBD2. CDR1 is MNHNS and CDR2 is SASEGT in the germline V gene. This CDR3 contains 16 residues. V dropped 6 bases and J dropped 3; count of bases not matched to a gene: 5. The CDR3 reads CASRGLAGGNRYEQYF. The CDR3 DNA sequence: TGTGCCAGCAGGGGACTAGCGGGAGGGAATCGCTACGAGCAGTACTTC.

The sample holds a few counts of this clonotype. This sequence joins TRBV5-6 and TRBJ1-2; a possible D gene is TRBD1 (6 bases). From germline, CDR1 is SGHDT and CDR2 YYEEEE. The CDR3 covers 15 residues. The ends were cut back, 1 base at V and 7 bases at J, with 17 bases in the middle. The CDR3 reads CASSLTTLVRGGYTF. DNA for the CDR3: TGTGCCAGCAGCTTGACGACTCTTGTCAGGGGTGGCTACACCTTC.

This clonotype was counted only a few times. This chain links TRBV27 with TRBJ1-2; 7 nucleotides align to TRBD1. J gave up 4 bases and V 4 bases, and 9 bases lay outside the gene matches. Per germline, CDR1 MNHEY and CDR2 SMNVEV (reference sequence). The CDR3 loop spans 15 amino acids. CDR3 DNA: TGTGCCAGCAGTTCTCATTCGGGACAGACCTATGGCTACACCTTC. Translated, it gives CASSSHSGQTYGYTF.

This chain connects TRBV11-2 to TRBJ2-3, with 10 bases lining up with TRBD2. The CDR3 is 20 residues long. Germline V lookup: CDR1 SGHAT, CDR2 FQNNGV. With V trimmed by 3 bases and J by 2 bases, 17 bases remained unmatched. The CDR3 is CASSFLAASGRPTFTDTQYF. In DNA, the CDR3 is TGTGCCAGCAGCTTTTTGGCCGCTAGCGGGAGACCTACGTTCACAGATACGCAGTATTTT.

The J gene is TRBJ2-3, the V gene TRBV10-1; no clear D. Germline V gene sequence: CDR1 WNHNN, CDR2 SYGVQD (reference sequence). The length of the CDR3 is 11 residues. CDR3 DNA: TGCGCGTTAGGAGCCACAGATACGCAGTATTTT. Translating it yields CALGATDTQYF.

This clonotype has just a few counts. The CDR3 region has the DNA TGTGCCAGCAACGCGGGGAACAGGCCCTACGAGCAGTACTTC. Translation: CASNAGNRPYEQYF. V usage is TRBV7-8 and J usage is TRBJ2-7; the D gene is possibly TRBD2 (6 bases). Germline assignment: CDR1 SGHVS and CDR2 FQNEAQ. V gave up 7 bases and J gave up 2 bases, with 15 bases separating them. The CDR3 totals 14 residues.

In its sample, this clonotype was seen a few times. CDR3 sequence (DNA): TGTGCCAGCAGCCCAGGACTAGCGGGGTGGGAGACCCAGTACTTC. The encoded protein is CASSPGLAGWETQYF. V gene TRBV7-9 combines with J gene TRBJ2-5; 12 positions match TRBD2. The germline V gene has CDR1 SEHNR and CDR2 FQNEAQ (reference sequence). With V trimmed by 5 bases and J by 5 bases, 6 bases remained unmatched. The CDR3 is made up of 15 amino acids.

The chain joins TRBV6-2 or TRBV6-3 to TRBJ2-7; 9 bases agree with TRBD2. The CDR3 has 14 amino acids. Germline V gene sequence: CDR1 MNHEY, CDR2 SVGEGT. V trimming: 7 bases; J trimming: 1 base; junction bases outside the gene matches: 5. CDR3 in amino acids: CASISAGGSYEQYF. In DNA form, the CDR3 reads TGTGCCAGCATTTCGGCGGGAGGGTCCTACGAGCAGTACTTC.

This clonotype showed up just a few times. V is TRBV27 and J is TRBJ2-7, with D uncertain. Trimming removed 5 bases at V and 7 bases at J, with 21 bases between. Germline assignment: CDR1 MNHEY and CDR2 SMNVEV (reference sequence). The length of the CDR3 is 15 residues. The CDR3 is CASSPSPGGSKEQYF. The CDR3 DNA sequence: TGTGCCAGCAGTCCGTCCCCAGGTGGCTCCAAGGAGCAGTACTTC.

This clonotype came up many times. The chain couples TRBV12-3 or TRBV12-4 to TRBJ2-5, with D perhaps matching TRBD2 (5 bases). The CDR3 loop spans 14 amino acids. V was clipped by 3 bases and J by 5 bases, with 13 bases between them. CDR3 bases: TGTGCCAGCAGTTTCGACGGGGTTTGGGAGACCCAGTACTTC. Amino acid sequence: CASSFDGVWETQYF.

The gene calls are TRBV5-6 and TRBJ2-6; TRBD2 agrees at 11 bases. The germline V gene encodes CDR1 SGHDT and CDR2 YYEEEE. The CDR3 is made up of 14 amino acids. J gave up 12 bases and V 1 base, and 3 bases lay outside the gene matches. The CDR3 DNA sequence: TGTGCCAGCAGCTTGTCACTAGCGGGAGTCGTCCTGACTTTC. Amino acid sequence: CASSLSLAGVVLTF.

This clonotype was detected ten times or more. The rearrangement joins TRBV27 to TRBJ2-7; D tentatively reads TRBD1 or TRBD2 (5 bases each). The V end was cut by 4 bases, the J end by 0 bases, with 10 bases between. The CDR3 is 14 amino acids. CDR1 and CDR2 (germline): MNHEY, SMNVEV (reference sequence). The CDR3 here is CASSWSGSSYEQYF. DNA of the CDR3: TGTGCCAGCAGTTGGTCAGGGAGCTCCTACGAGCAGTACTTC.

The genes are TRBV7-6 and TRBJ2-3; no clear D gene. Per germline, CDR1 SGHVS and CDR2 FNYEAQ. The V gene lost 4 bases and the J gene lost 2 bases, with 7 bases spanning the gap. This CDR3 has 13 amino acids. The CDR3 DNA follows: TGTGCCAGCAGCTCACGGCCCACAGATACGCAGTATTTT. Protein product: CASSSRPTDTQYF.

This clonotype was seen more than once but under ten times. CDR3 sequence (DNA): TGTGCCAGTAGTCCAGCCCCGAGGAGGGAGCAGTACTTC. The encoded protein is CASSPAPRREQYF. This chain joins TRBV19 and TRBJ2-7; a weak D match, TRBD2 (5 bases). This CDR3 is built from 13 residues. The germline V and J ends were trimmed by 5 bases and 7 bases, with 15 bases remaining between them. Looked up from germline, CDR1 is LNHDA and CDR2 is SQIVND (reference sequence).

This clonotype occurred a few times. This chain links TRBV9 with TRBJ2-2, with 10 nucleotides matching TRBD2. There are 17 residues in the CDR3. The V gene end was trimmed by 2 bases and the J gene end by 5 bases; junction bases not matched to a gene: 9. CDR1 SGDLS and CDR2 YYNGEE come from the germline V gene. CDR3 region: CASSVQREGRGTGELFF. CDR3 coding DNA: TGTGCCAGCAGCGTCCAGCGGGAGGGCCGGGGAACCGGGGAGCTGTTTTTT.

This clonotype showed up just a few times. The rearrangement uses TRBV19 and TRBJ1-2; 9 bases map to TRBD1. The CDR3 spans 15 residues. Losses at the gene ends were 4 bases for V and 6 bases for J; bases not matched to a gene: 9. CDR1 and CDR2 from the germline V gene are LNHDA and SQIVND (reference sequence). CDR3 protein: CASSTSPTGGNGYTF. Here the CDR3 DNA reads TGTGCCAGTAGTACCTCTCCGACAGGGGGAAATGGCTACACCTTC.

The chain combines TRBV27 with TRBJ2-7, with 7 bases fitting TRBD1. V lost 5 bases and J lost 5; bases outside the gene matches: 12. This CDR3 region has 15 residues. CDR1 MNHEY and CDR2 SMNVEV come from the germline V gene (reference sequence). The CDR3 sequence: CASSPFGQVMDEQYF. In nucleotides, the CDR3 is TGTGCCAGCAGTCCCTTCGGACAGGTTATGGACGAGCAGTACTTC.

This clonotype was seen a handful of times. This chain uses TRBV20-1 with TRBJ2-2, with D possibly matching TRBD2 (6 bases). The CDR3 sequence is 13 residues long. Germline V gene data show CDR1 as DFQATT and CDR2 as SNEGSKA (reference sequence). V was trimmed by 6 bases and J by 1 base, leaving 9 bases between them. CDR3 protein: CSADSGNTGELFF. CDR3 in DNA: TGCAGTGCGGATAGCGGGAACACCGGGGAGCTGTTTTTT.

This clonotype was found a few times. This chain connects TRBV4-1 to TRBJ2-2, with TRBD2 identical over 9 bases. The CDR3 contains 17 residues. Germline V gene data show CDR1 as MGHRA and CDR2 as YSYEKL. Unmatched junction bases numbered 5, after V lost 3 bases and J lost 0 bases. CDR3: CASSHLAGPSNTGELFF. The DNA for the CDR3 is TGCGCCAGCAGCCATCTAGCGGGACCGTCGAACACCGGGGAGCTGTTTTTT.

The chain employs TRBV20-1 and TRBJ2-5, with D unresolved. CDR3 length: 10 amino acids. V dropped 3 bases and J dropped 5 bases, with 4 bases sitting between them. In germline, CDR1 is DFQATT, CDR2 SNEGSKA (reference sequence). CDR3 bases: TGCAGTGCTAGGTCGGAGACCCAGTACTTC. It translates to CSARSETQYF.

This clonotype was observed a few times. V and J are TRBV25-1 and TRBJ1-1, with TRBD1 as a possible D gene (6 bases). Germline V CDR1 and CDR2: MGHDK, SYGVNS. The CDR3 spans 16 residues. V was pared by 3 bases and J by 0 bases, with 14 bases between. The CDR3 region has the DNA TGTGCCAGCAGTGAGATAGGGGGGTCTCTGAACACTGAAGCTTTCTTT. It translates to CASSEIGGSLNTEAFF. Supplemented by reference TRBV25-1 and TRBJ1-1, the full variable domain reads EADIYQTPRYLVIGTGKKITLECSQTMGHDKMYWYQQDPGMELHLIHYSYGVNSTEKGDLSSESTVSRIRTEHFPLTLESARPSHTSQYLCASSEIGGSLNTEAFFGQGTRLTVV.

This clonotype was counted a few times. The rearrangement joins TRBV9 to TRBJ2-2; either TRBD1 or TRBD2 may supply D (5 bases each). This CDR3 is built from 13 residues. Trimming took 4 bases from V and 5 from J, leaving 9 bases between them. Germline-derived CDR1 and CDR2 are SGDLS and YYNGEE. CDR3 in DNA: TGTGCCAGCAGCTCCAGGGAGACCGGGGAGCTGTTTTTT. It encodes CASSSRETGELFF.

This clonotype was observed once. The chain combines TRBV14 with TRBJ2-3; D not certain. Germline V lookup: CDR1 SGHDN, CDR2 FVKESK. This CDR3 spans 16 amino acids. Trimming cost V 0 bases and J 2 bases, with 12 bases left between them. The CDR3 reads CASSQDPWDYTDTQYF. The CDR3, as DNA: TGTGCCAGCAGCCAAGATCCTTGGGATTACACAGATACGCAGTATTTT.

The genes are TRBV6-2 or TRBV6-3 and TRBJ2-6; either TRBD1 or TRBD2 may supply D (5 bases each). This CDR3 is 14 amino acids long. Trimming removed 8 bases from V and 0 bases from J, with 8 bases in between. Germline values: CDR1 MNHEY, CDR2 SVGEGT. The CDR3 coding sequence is TGTGCCAGCGGGGGTATCTCTGGGGCCAACGTCCTGACTTTC. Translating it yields CASGGISGANVLTF.

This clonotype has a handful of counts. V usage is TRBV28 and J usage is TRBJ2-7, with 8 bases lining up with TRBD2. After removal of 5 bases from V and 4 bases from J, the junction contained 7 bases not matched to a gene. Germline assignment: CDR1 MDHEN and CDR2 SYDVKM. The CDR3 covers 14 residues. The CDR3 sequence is CASSPGTRGYEQYF. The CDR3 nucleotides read TGTGCCAGCAGTCCCGGGACTAGAGGTTACGAGCAGTACTTC.

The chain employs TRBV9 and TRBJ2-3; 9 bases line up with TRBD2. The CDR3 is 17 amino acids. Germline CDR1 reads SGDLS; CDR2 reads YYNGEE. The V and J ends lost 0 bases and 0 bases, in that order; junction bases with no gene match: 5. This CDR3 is CASSVGPSGISTDTQYF. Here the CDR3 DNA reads TGTGCCAGCAGCGTAGGTCCTAGCGGGATTAGCACAGATACGCAGTATTTT.

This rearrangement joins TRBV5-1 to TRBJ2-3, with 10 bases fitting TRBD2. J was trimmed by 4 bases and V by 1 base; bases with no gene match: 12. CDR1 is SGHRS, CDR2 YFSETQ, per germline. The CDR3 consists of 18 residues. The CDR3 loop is CASSLTPAGGPGADTQYF. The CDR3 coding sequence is TGCGCCAGCAGCTTGACGCCAGCGGGAGGGCCTGGTGCAGATACGCAGTATTTT.

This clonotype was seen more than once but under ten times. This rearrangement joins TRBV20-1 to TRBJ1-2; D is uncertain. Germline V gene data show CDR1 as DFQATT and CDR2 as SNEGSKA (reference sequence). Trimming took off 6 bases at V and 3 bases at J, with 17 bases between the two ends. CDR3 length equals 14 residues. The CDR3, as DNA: TGCAGTGCCCCTGAGGGCTTCGACGACTATGGCTACACCTTC. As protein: CSAPEGFDDYGYTF.